This passage covers 3 T cell receptor beta chains from one sample sequenced in a study of blood T cell repertoires in COVID-19. The repertoire was sequenced with immunoSEQ multiplex PCR; TCRdb's copy has only in-frame clones and lacks some. The table lists fewer than 200,000 clones, about 85% of them singletons. The material sequenced was peripheral blood. The receptors were sampled from a human donor with acute or convalescent COVID-19. The donor label of this sample is uncertain.

This clone has just a few counts. This rearrangement joins TRBV5-1 to TRBJ1-2; 9 bases match TRBD1. This CDR3 has 16 residues. The V segment lost 1 base and the J segment 5 bases; nucleotides outside the gene matches: 9. Germline CDR1 and CDR2: SGHRS and YFSETQ. CDR3 protein: CASSLSRTGEKYGYTF. For the CDR3, the DNA is TGCGCCAGCAGCTTGAGTCGGACAGGGGAGAAATATGGCTACACCTTC.

This chain links TRBV2 with TRBJ2-2; 7 bases fit TRBD2. This CDR3 region has 18 residues. Trimming at V came to 6 bases and at J to 4 bases, leaving 17 bases not matched to a gene. The V gene's germline CDR1 is SNHLY and CDR2 FYNNEI. CDR3 amino acids: CASRMTQAGVSSTGELFF. The CDR3 nucleotides read TGTGCCAGCAGAATGACCCAGGCGGGGGTGTCGAGCACCGGGGAGCTGTTTTTT.

The gene calls are TRBV29-1 and TRBJ1-2, with D unresolved. The V and J ends lost 5 bases and 1 base respectively, with 8 bases between them. Germline values: CDR1 SQVTM, CDR2 ANQGSEA. This CDR3 is 12 amino acids long. CDR3 amino acids: CSVPRGNYGYTF. The CDR3 DNA reads as TGCAGCGTTCCACGGGGTAACTATGGCTACACCTTC.